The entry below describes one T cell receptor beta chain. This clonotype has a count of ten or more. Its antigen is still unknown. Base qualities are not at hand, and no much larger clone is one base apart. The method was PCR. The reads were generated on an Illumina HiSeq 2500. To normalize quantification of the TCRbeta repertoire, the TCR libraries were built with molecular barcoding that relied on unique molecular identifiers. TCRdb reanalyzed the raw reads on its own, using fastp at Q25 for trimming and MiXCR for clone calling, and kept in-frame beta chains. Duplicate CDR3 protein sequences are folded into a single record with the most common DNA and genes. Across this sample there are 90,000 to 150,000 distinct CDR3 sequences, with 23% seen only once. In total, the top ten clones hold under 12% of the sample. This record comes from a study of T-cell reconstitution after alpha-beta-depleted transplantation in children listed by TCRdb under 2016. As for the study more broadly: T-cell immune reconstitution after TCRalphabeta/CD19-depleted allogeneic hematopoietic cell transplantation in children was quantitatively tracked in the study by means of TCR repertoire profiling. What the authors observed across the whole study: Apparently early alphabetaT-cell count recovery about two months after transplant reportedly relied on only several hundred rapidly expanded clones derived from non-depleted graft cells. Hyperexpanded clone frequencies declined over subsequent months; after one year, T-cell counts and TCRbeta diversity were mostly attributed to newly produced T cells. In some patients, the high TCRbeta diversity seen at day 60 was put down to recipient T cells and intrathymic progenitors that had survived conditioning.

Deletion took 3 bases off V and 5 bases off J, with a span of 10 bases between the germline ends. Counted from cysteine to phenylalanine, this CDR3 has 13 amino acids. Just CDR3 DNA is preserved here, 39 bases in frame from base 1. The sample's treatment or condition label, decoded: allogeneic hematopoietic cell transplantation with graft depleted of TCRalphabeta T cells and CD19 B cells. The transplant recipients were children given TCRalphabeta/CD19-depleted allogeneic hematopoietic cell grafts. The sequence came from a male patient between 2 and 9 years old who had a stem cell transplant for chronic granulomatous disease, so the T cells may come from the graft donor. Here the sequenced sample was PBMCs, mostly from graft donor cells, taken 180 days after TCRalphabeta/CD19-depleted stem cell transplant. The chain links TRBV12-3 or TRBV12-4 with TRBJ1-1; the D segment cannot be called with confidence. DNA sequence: TGTGCCAGCAGTTTGATTTCGGGGACTGAAGCTTTCTTT. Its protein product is CASSLISGTEAFF.